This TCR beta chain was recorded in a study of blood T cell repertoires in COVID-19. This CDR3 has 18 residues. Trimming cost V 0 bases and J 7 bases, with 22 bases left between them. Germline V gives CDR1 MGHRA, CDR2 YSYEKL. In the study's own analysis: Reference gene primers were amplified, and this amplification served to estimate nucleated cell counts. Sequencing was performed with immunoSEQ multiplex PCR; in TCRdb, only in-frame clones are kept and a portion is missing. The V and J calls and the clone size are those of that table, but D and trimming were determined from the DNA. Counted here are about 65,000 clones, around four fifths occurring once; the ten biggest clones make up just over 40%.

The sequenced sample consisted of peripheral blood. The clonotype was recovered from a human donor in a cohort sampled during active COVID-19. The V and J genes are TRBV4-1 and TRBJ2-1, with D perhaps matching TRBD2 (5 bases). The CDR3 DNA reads TGCGCCAGCAGCCAAGATATACGGGGAGTGAGTCCGAAGAATGAGCAGTTCTTC. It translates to CASSQDIRGVSPKNEQFF.